The table lists the clone carrying this T cell receptor (beta chain) with many counts. Each CDR3 protein is one row after TCRdb ran MiXCR on the RT-PCR reads. The data contain 650,000 to 800,000 distinct CDR3 sequences, approximately 14% of them seen just once; the ten biggest clones take up roughly 4%. Sequenced: memory CD4+ T cells from blood. This TCR was recovered from a female donor in good health, serving as a healthy control.

For the CDR3, the DNA is TGCGCCAGCAGCTTGTTTGGGAGTTCCCAAGAGACCCAGTACTTC. Its translation: CASSLFGSSQETQYF. This sequence joins TRBV5-1 and TRBJ2-5, with D possibly TRBD2 on 5 matching bases. V dropped 1 base and J dropped 1 base, with 11 bases sitting between them. Germline CDR1 and CDR2: SGHRS and YFSETQ. CDR3 size: 15 residues.